This T cell receptor (beta chain) comes out of a study of T cell responses to AZD1222 COVID-19 vaccine. Overall study results and limits: It should be noted that donors were predominantly white British and more often female, and clonal diversity was possibly underestimated.

Profiled with immunoSEQ multiplex PCR; TCRdb holds only in-frame clones, not every one. This repertoire shows 100,000 to 150,000 clones, around 85% found once; its top ten account for about 4.4%. The V and J ends lost 2 bases and 2 bases, in that order; junction bases with no gene match: 1. Germline V gene sequence: CDR1 SGHRS, CDR2 YFSETQ. This CDR3 is built from 15 residues. On this clone: The antigen remains undetermined.

Sequenced material: peripheral blood, taken 28 days after the second AZD1222 dose. The gene calls are TRBV5-1 and TRBJ2-5; 12 positions match TRBD2. The origin of this receptor is an adult who received the AZD1222 COVID-19 vaccine. The CDR3, as DNA: TGCGCCAGCAGCTTACTAGCGGGGGGACAAGAGACCCAGTACTTC. Protein product: CASSLLAGGQETQYF.